The 8 T cell receptor beta chains in this list originate from one sample, sequenced in a study of cytomegalovirus exposure and HLA in healthy donors. The PCR made use of 60 Vbeta and 13 Jbeta primers. Clones were read by immunoSEQ multiplex PCR, and TCRdb kept only the in-frame ones, dropping some. This sample has around 100,000 clones, with roughly 70% found just once. The sample was PBMCs. These receptors all come from a man aged 25-45 years in good health and CMV-seropositive.

The V and J genes are TRBV28 and TRBJ1-1, with 8 bases fitting TRBD1. V lost 10 bases, J lost 4 bases, and 5 bases stayed unmatched. Germline V gives CDR1 MDHEN, CDR2 SYDVKM. The CDR3 loop spans 12 amino acids. CDR3 sequence reads: CATRGQVTEAFF. DNA for the CDR3: TGTGCCACCAGGGGGCAGGTCACTGAAGCTTTCTTT. Filled out from reference TRBV28 and TRBJ1-1, the complete variable domain reads DVKVTQSSRYLVKRTGEKVFLECVQDMDHENMFWYRQDPGLGLRLIYFSYDVKMKEKGDIPEGYSVSREKKERFSLILESASTNQTSMYLCATRGQVTEAFFGQGTRLTVV.

CDR3: CASSLTSGSFEQYV. The CDR3 DNA reads as TGCGCCAGCAGCTTGACTAGCGGGAGCTTCGAGCAGTACGTC. This chain links TRBV5-1 with TRBJ2-7; TRBD2 matches 11 bases. This CDR3 comprises 14 residues. V was clipped by 1 base and J by 6 bases; unmatched bases: 3. Germline V gene sequence: CDR1 SGHRS, CDR2 YFSETQ.

The chain carries TRBV7-9 and TRBJ1-2; D remains unclear. CDR3 length equals 12 residues. V lost 3 bases and J 5 bases, leaving 7 bases between the germline ends. The V gene's germline CDR1 is SEHNR and CDR2 FQNEAQ (reference sequence). The CDR3 here is CASSFTTYGYTF. The DNA of the CDR3 is TGTGCCAGCAGCTTTACTACTTATGGCTACACCTTC.

The chain employs TRBV18 and TRBJ2-3, with 7 bases matching TRBD1. The V segment lost 5 bases and the J segment 2 bases; nucleotides outside the gene matches: 16. The length of the CDR3 is 18 residues. Germline V gene sequence: CDR1 KGHSH, CDR2 LQKENI. This CDR3 is CASSETGSAKVHTDTQYF. The CDR3 DNA reads as TGTGCCAGCTCAGAGACAGGGAGCGCGAAGGTTCACACAGATACGCAGTATTTT.

This chain joins TRBV21-1 and TRBJ2-7; the table's TRBD1 call for D was not verified on the DNA. TRBV21-1 is a pseudogene. The length of the CDR3 is 15 residues. The CDR3: CASLGIRDRNYEQYV. The CDR3 DNA reads as TGTGCCAGCCTTGGGATCCGGGACAGGAACTACGAGCAGTACGTC.

V gene TRBV7-8 combines with J gene TRBJ2-3; TRBD2 aligns across 11 bases. The CDR3 is 18 amino acids. The germline gives CDR1 SGHVS, CDR2 FQNEAQ. Germline trimming cut 0 bases from V and 2 bases from J; bases unmatched to any gene: 7. CDR3 loop: CASSLAVLAGDYTDTQYF. CDR3 nucleotide sequence: TGTGCCAGCAGCTTAGCCGTACTAGCGGGGGACTACACAGATACGCAGTATTTT.

Here the CDR3 DNA reads TGTGCCAGCAGCTTAGGAGACAGGGGGCGTCTCCAACGGAACACTGAAGCTTTCTTT. Amino acids: CASSLGDRGRLQRNTEAFF. V is TRBV7-8 and J is TRBJ1-1; 10 nucleotides agree with TRBD1. Trimming removed 1 base from V and 1 base from J; junction bases left unmatched: 12. CDR3 length equals 19 residues. Germline V gene sequence: CDR1 SGHVS, CDR2 FQNEAQ.

The chain recombines TRBV11-2 with TRBJ2-5, with 8 positions matching TRBD1. In germline, CDR1 is SGHAT, CDR2 FQNNGV. This CDR3 is 15 amino acids long. J was trimmed by 0 bases and V by 5 bases; bases with no gene match: 5. The CDR3 DNA follows: TGTGCCAGCAGCCATGGGACAGGCAACCAAGAGACCCAGTACTTC. This sequence encodes CASSHGTGNQETQYF.